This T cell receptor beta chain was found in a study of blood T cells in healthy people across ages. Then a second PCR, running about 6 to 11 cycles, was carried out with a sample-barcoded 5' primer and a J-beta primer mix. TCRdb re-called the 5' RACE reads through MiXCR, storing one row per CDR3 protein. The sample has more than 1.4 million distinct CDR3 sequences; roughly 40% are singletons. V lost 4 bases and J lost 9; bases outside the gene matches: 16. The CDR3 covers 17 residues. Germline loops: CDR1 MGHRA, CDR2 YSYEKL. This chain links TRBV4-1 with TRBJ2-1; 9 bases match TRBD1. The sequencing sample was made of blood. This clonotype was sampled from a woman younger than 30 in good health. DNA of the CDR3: TGCGCCAGCAGCCTCACCGTGTACAGGGGGCTAGGGAGTGAGCAGTTCTTC. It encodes CASSLTVYRGLGSEQFF.